A single sample gave rise to the 6 T cell receptor beta chains below, sequenced in a study of blood T cell repertoires in COVID-19. The data were produced by immunoSEQ multiplex PCR, yet TCRdb's version contains in-frame clones alone and is incomplete. The sample lists roughly 100,000 clones; 85% to 90% were seen once. What was sequenced was peripheral blood. These receptors were collected from a woman of 80 years or more with acute or convalescent COVID-19.

This rearrangement joins TRBV6-5 to TRBJ1-1; 7 bases fit TRBD1. The CDR3 is 14 amino acids. The J segment lost 3 bases and the V segment lost 4 bases, leaving 5 bases of the junction unmatched. From germline, CDR1 is MNHEY and CDR2 SVGAGI. The CDR3 DNA is TGTGCCAGCAGTTTCCAGGGGGGAGACACTGAAGCTTTCTTT. The encoded protein is CASSFQGGDTEAFF.

CDR3: CASSLAPAGVEQYF. CDR3 coding DNA: TGTGCCAGCAGCTTGGCTCCAGCGGGGGTCGAGCAGTACTTC. The chain combines TRBV5-6 with TRBJ2-7; 8 bases match TRBD2. CDR1 is SGHDT, CDR2 YYEEEE, per germline. The junction had 5 bases not matched to a gene; V was cut back by 0 bases and J by 6 bases. The CDR3 has 14 residues.

This chain uses TRBV19 with TRBJ2-3; 10 bases agree with TRBD1. Trimming cost V 6 bases and J 3 bases; bases outside gene matches: 3. The CDR3 sequence is 14 residues long. Germline-derived CDR1 and CDR2 are LNHDA and SQIVND (reference sequence). The CDR3 reads CASRTGQGTDTQYF. CDR3 bases: TGTGCCAGTAGGACGGGACAGGGGACAGATACGCAGTATTTT. The entire variable domain, with the rest obtained from reference TRBV19 and TRBJ2-3, is as follows: DGGITQSPKYLFRKEGQNVTLSCEQNLNHDAMYWYRQDPGQGLRLIYYSQIVNDFQKGDIAEGYSVSREKKESFPLTVTSAQKNPTAFYLCASRTGQGTDTQYFGPGTRLTVL.

The rearrangement links TRBV24-1 to TRBJ1-2; TRBD1 is a possible D gene (5 bases). V dropped 3 bases and J dropped 8 bases, with 12 bases sitting between them. Germline V gene data show CDR1 as KGHDR and CDR2 as SFDVKD. There are 13 residues in the CDR3. The CDR3 bases are TGTGCCACCAGTGATGGGTCAGGGCGCGGCTACACCTTC. Protein: CATSDGSGRGYTF.

The V call is TRBV20-1, the J call TRBJ1-5, with D maybe TRBD1 (5 bases). Deletions cut 3 bases from V and 5 bases from J, with 8 bases between. Germline V gene data show CDR1 as DFQATT and CDR2 as SNEGSKA (reference sequence). The CDR3 totals 12 residues. The CDR3 DNA reads as TGCAGTGCTAGTGACAGATATCAGCCCCAGCATTTT. This translates into CSASDRYQPQHF.

This clone was seen once. This sequence joins TRBV9 and TRBJ2-7; possible D gene TRBD1, 5 bases. This CDR3 is 15 amino acids long. The germline V gene encodes CDR1 SGDLS and CDR2 YYNGEE. The ends were cut back, 0 bases at V and 2 bases at J, with 12 bases in the middle. This chain's CDR3 is CASSVGGSDTYEQYF. CDR3 DNA sequence: TGTGCCAGCAGCGTAGGGGGCTCGGATACCTACGAGCAGTACTTC.